This TCR beta chain was obtained from a study of spatial heterogeneity in lung cancer. Study conclusions and caveats: Ubiquitous expanded tumor TCRs were seen in blood more at resection than at follow-up.

Every TCR cDNA molecule bore its own unique molecular identifier. TCRdb itself ran the 5' RACE reads through MiXCR, one entry per CDR3 protein. The repertoire holds 43,000 or so distinct CDR3 sequences, with under 7.5% as singletons. The V gene's germline CDR1 is SGHRS and CDR2 YFSETQ. Trimming pared 1 base from V and 5 bases from J, leaving 13 bases between. This CDR3 region has 14 residues. Regarding time point: sample taken at primary tumor resection. The sample holds many counts of this clonotype. Its specificity is not known. This receptor was obtained from a female donor with early-stage non-small cell lung cancer. Material: PBMCs, obtained at surgery. The chain joins TRBV5-1 to TRBJ2-7, with D perhaps matching TRBD1 or TRBD2 (6 bases each). The CDR3: CASSLSPGADEQYF. As DNA, the CDR3 is TGCGCCAGCAGCTTGTCCCCGGGGGCGGACGAGCAGTACTTC.